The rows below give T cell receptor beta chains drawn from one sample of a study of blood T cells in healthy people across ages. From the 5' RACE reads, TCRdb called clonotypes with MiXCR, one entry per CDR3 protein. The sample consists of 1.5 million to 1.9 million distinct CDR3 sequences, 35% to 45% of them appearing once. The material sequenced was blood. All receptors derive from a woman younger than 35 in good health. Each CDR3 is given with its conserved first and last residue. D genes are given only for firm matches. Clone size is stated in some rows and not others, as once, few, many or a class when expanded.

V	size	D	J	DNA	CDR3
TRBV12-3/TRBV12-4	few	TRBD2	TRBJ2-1	TGTGCCAGCAGTTCCCCGACTAGCGGGGGGCATAGTGAGCAGTTCTTC	CASSSPTSGGHSEQFF
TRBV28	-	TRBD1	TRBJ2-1	TGTGCCAGCAGTAATTACAGGGGAAGCTCCTACAATGAGCAGTTCTTC	CASSNYRGSSYNEQFF
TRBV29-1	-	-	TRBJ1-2	TGCAGCGTTGAACCACAGTTAGCTAACTATGGCTACACCTTC	CSVEPQLANYGYTF
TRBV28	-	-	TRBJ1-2	TGTGCCAGCAGGGTTGGCAGGAACTATGGCTACACCTTC	CASRVGRNYGYTF
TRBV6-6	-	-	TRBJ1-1	TGTGCCAGCAGATGGAGGCCCGGGGCTGAAGCTTTCTTT	CASRWRPGAEAFF
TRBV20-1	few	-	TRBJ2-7	TGCAGTGCTAGAGAGAGGGCGGCCTCCTACGAGCAGTACTTC	CSARERAASYEQYF
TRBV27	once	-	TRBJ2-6	TGTGCCAGCAGTTTAGGCAGGTATGGGGCCAACGTCCTGACTTTC	CASSLGRYGANVLTF
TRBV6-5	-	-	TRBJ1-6	TGTGCCAGCAGTCACGGAGTGAGCTCCTATAATTCACCCCTCCACTTT	CASSHGVSSYNSPLHF
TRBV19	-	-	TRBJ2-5	TGTGCCAGTAGTATAACTAAGGGGAGTGAGCAGTACTTC	CASSITKGSEQYF
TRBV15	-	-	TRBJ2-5	TGTGCCACCAGCAGAGATTATCAGGTTCAAGAGACCCAGTACTTC	CATSRDYQVQETQYF
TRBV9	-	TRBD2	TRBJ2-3	TGTGCCAGCAGCTCAGGGACTATTAACACAGATACGCAGTATTTT	CASSSGTINTDTQYF
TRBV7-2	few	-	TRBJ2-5	TGTGCCAGCAGCTTAGAAGGGCCAGCTCAAGAGACCCAGTACTTC	CASSLEGPAQETQYF
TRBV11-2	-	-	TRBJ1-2	TGTGCCAGCAGCTTAGGCCCGACCGACGGCTACACCTTC	CASSLGPTDGYTF
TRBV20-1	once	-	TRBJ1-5	TGCAGTGCTAAGAGGACAACCCAGCCCCAGCATTTT	CSAKRTTQPQHF
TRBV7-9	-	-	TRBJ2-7	TGTGCCAGCAGAAAAATCCGGGGTGACGTTGGCGAGCAGTACTTC	CASRKIRGDVGEQYF
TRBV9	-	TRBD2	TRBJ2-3	TGTGCCAGCAGCGGCCGGACTAGCGGGGGGGAACTCACAGATACGCAGTATTTT	CASSGRTSGGELTDTQYF
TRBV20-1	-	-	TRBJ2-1	TGCAGTGCTAGAGATGGTATGAATGAGCAGTTCTTC	CSARDGMNEQFF
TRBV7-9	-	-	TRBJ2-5	TGTGCCAGCACCTCCGCAAGCTCTTTGAGGGAGACCCAGTACTTC	CASTSASSLRETQYF
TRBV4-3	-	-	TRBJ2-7	TGCGCCAGCAGCCAAGATTACCAGGCAAACTCCTACGAGCAGTACTTC	CASSQDYQANSYEQYF
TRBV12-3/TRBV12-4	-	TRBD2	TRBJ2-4	TGTGCCAGCAACTCAAGTAGCGGGGGAAACATTCAGTACTTC	CASNSSSGGNIQYF
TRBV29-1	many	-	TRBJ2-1	TGCAGCGTTGGGGGGGCTTTATACAATGAGCAGTTCTTC	CSVGGALYNEQFF
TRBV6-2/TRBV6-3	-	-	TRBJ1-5	TGTGTCAGCAGACAAGGTCATCACCCCCAGCATTTT	CVSRQGHHPQHF
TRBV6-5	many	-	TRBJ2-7	TGTGCCAGCAGTTTAGGGAGCTCCTACAATGAGCAGTACTTC	CASSLGSSYNEQYF
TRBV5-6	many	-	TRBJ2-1	TGTGCCAGCAGCTTTGGGACACATGAGCAGTTCTTC	CASSFGTHEQFF